This TCR beta chain was sequenced during a study of blood T cell repertoires in COVID-19. Study details: Italy, Spain and the United States were the sources of the convalescent and acute COVID-19 samples. PBMCs, B-cell-depleted T cells, or T cells provided the cDNA or gDNA that made up the material.

This clone was counted between two and nine times. As handled by the study authors: Amplification of reference gene primers provided the estimated nucleated cell counts. Method: immunoSEQ multiplex PCR; TCRdb's copy keeps in-frame clones and lacks some. Clone size and the V and J calls come from that table; the DNA yielded D and trimming. Altogether roughly 230,000 clones are present, around four fifths being singletons, with the ten largest covering around 6.4%. What was sequenced was peripheral blood. This sequence was found in a woman in her sixties with active or convalescent COVID-19.

CDR3 nucleotides: TGTGCCAGCAGCTTAGGCGGAAACGAGCAGTACTTC. Its protein product is CASSLGGNEQYF. The chain carries TRBV11-2 and TRBJ2-7; D uncertain. Per germline, CDR1 SGHAT and CDR2 FQNNGV. V was trimmed by 1 base and J by 5 bases, leaving 6 bases between them. The CDR3 length is 12 residues.